The 26 T cell receptor beta chains given below trace back to one sample, sequenced in a study of control samples from healthy donors and cancer patients. Clones were read by immunoSEQ multiplex PCR, and TCRdb kept only the in-frame ones, dropping some. This sample has about 58,000 clones, with around 89% found just once. The sequenced material came from PBMCs. The receptors here all came from a man aged 55 to 70 with colorectal cancer.

This clone came up a few times. The chain joins TRBV30 to TRBJ1-2; D uncertain. The CDR3 loop spans 17 amino acids. Germline loops: CDR1 GTSNPN, CDR2 SVGIG (reference sequence). V lost 2 bases and J 0 bases, leaving 19 bases between the germline ends. The CDR3 DNA reads TGTGCCTGGAGTATGGAACAAAGATTTGCCCCTAACTATGGCTACACCTTC. As protein: CAWSMEQRFAPNYGYTF.

The chain recombines TRBV19 with TRBJ1-5, with unresolved D. CDR1 and CDR2 from the germline V gene are LNHDA and SQIVND (reference sequence). This CDR3 region has 12 residues. Trimming pared 4 bases from V and 9 bases from J, leaving 10 bases between. As DNA, the CDR3 is TGTGCCAGTAGTAATTTGATCGGGCCCCAGCATTTT. Translated: CASSNLIGPQHF.

This chain joins TRBV10-3 and TRBJ2-7; the D gene is possibly TRBD2 (5 bases). Trimming stripped 3 bases from V and 2 bases from J, with 11 bases between. In germline, CDR1 is ENHRY, CDR2 SYGVKD. The CDR3 contains 14 residues. In DNA form, the CDR3 reads TGTGCCATCAGTGACGGGGAAGGGCCCTACGAGCAGTACTTC. Its translation: CAISDGEGPYEQYF.

V is TRBV5-1 and J is TRBJ1-6, with D maybe TRBD1 (6 bases). This CDR3 region has 15 residues. Germline-derived CDR1 and CDR2 are SGHRS and YFSETQ. V gave up 0 bases and J gave up 7 bases, with 11 bases separating them. The CDR3 is CASSLVGGENSPLHF. CDR3 coding DNA: TGCGCCAGCAGCTTGGTGGGGGGCGAAAATTCACCCCTCCACTTT. Using reference TRBV5-1 and TRBJ1-6 for the parts outside the CDR3, the full variable domain is KAGVTQTPRYLIKTRGQQVTLSCSPISGHRSVSWYQQTPGQGLQFLFEYFSETQRNKGNFPGRFSGRQFSNSRSEMNVSTLELGDSALYLCASSLVGGENSPLHFGNGTRLTVT.

This sequence joins TRBV9 and TRBJ2-7; D unresolved. Germline CDR1 is SGDLS and CDR2 is YYNGEE. Trimming pared 1 base from V and 0 bases from J, leaving 11 bases between. The CDR3 is 15 amino acids. As DNA, the CDR3 is TGTGCCAGCAGCGTAAGGGCGGTAGACTCCTACGAGCAGTACTTC. Residues: CASSVRAVDSYEQYF.

The V call is TRBV9, the J call TRBJ1-6; no firm D call. V lost 0 bases to trimming and J lost 16 bases, with 11 bases between them. Germline lookup yields CDR1 SGDLS and CDR2 YYNGEE. The CDR3 runs to 12 residues. The CDR3 DNA reads TGTGCCAGCAGCGTAGATGATCGCGCTCTCCACTTT. The encoded protein is CASSVDDRALHF. Using reference TRBV9 and TRBJ1-6 for the parts outside the CDR3, the full variable domain is DSGVTQTPKHLITATGQRVTLRCSPRSGDLSVYWYQQSLDQGLQFLIQYYNGEERAKGNILERFSAQQFPDLHSELNLSSLELGDSALYFCASSVDDRALHFGNGTRLTVT.

The gene calls are TRBV6-5 and TRBJ2-7; D may correspond to TRBD1 or TRBD2 (5 bases each). CDR3 length equals 13 residues. Germline V gene data show CDR1 as MNHEY and CDR2 as SVGAGI. V lost 7 bases and J 4 bases, leaving 14 bases between the germline ends. This CDR3 is CASNEGIGYEQYF. The CDR3 region has the DNA TGTGCCAGCAACGAGGGGATAGGGTACGAGCAGTACTTC.

This sequence joins TRBV3-1 (or the pseudogene TRBV3-2) and TRBJ2-5; 10 nucleotides match TRBD2. The length of the CDR3 is 15 residues. The V segment lost 2 bases and the J segment 3 bases; nucleotides outside the gene matches: 3. Looked up from germline, CDR1 is LGHDT and CDR2 is YNNKEL (reference sequence). The CDR3 region is CASSQHTSGKETQYF. The CDR3 DNA sequence: TGTGCCAGCAGCCAACACACTAGCGGGAAAGAGACCCAGTACTTC.

The chain recombines TRBV18 with TRBJ1-1; D is perhaps TRBD1 (5 bases). V was pared by 3 bases and J by 3 bases, with 8 bases between. The CDR3 runs to 13 residues. Germline V gene sequence: CDR1 KGHSH, CDR2 LQKENI. In DNA form, the CDR3 reads TGTGCCAGCTCACCCGACAGCCACACTGAAGCTTTCTTT. Translated, it gives CASSPDSHTEAFF.

The CDR3 region is CASSNGADSYEQYF. CDR3 nucleotides: TGTGCCAGTAGTAACGGGGCTGATTCCTACGAGCAGTACTTC. V gene TRBV19 combines with J gene TRBJ2-7; D is possibly TRBD1 or TRBD2 (5 bases each). The CDR3 totals 14 residues. V lost 4 bases, J lost 1 base, and 11 bases lay in between. CDR1 and CDR2 from the germline V gene are LNHDA and SQIVND (reference sequence).

The chain has TRBV6-5 and TRBJ2-3; 12 bases align to TRBD2. This CDR3 region has 16 residues. Unmatched junction bases numbered 2, after V lost 2 bases and J lost 2 bases. CDR1 is MNHEY and CDR2 is SVGAGI in the germline V gene. The CDR3 loop is CASSYGTSGHTDTQYF. CDR3 nucleotides: TGTGCCAGCAGTTACGGGACTAGCGGGCACACAGATACGCAGTATTTT.

V usage is TRBV11-2 and J usage is TRBJ2-3; 7 bases map to TRBD1. Per the germline V gene, CDR1 is SGHAT and CDR2 is FQNNGV. The ends lost 5 bases at V and 10 bases at J; junction bases unmatched: 9. This CDR3 is built from 13 residues. Here the CDR3 DNA reads TGTGCCAGCAGCGTAAACCGGGACAGTTCGCAGTATTTT. Residues: CASSVNRDSSQYF.

The chain uses TRBV10-3 and TRBJ1-1; D ambiguous. V lost 8 bases and J lost 1, with 11 bases in between. The CDR3 sequence is 13 residues long. Germline CDR1 ENHRY, CDR2 SYGVKD. CDR3 nucleotides: TGTGCCATCTCCCCAGTTGAGAACACTGAAGCTTTCTTT. This sequence encodes CAISPVENTEAFF.

The chain uses TRBV6-5 and TRBJ2-5; perhaps TRBD2 as D (6 bases). Germline CDR1 MNHEY, CDR2 SVGAGI. Deletions cut 0 bases from V and 1 base from J, with 9 bases between. This CDR3 spans 15 amino acids. The CDR3: CASSYSGRTQETQYF. For the CDR3, the DNA is TGTGCCAGCAGTTACTCGGGGAGGACCCAAGAGACCCAGTACTTC.

This rearrangement joins TRBV30 to TRBJ1-1, with a tentative D call TRBD1 (5 bases). With 2 bases removed from V and 0 bases from J, the gap between germline ends came to 13 bases. CDR1 and CDR2 from the germline V gene are GTSNPN and SVGIG (reference sequence). The CDR3 is made up of 15 amino acids. In DNA form, the CDR3 reads TGTGCCTGGAGTTACACAGGACAAATGAACACTGAAGCTTTCTTT. As protein: CAWSYTGQMNTEAFF.

In its sample, this clone was seen once. The chain links TRBV15 to TRBJ1-1, with D unresolved. The germline V and J ends were trimmed by 5 bases and 7 bases, with 17 bases remaining between them. This CDR3 spans 14 amino acids. Germline V gene lookup returns CDR1 LNHNV and CDR2 YYDKDF (reference sequence). The DNA of the CDR3 is TGTGCCACCAGCGCCTCCGGGGTCTTCGGTGAAGCTTTCTTT. It codes for CATSASGVFGEAFF.

The sample holds one count of this clone. This chain joins TRBV12-3 or TRBV12-4 and TRBJ1-2, with TRBD1 matching 10 bases. J gave up 8 bases and V 6 bases, and 3 bases lay outside the gene matches. The CDR3 runs 12 residues. CDR3 loop: CASRTGGKGYTF. The CDR3 region has the DNA TGTGCCAGCAGGACAGGGGGCAAGGGCTACACCTTC.

This chain connects TRBV29-1 to TRBJ2-7, with 10 positions matching TRBD1. CDR3 size: 13 residues. Trimming at V came to 6 bases and at J to 4 bases, leaving 6 bases not matched to a gene. The germline gives CDR1 SQVTM, CDR2 ANQGSEA. The CDR3 reads CSVRDRGQYEQYF. In DNA form, the CDR3 reads TGCAGCGTCCGGGACAGGGGACAGTACGAGCAGTACTTC.

The chain carries TRBV7-6 and TRBJ2-3, with a weak D call TRBD1 (6 bases). Germline CDR1 SGHVS, CDR2 FNYEAQ. CDR3 length equals 15 residues. With 5 bases removed from V and 0 bases from J, the gap between germline ends came to 12 bases. The CDR3 DNA is TGTGCCAGCAGCCTTCTGGGGGCTAGCACAGATACGCAGTATTTT. Amino acids: CASSLLGASTDTQYF.

In this sample, this clone turned up a few times. V gene TRBV19 combines with J gene TRBJ1-5, with D maybe TRBD1 (5 bases). Germline lookup yields CDR1 LNHDA and CDR2 SQIVND (reference sequence). Trimming removed 3 bases at V and 5 bases at J, with 11 bases between. This CDR3 is 14 amino acids long. Here the CDR3 reads CASSIGGTHQPQHF. For the CDR3, the DNA is TGTGCCAGTAGTATCGGAGGGACGCATCAGCCCCAGCATTTT. Filled out from reference TRBV19 and TRBJ1-5, the complete variable domain reads DGGITQSPKYLFRKEGQNVTLSCEQNLNHDAMYWYRQDPGQGLRLIYYSQIVNDFQKGDIAEGYSVSREKKESFPLTVTSAQKNPTAFYLCASSIGGTHQPQHFGDGTRLSIL.

V gene TRBV11-3 combines with J gene TRBJ2-3; TRBD2 matches at 15 bases. The CDR3 contains 18 residues. Germline lookup yields CDR1 SGHNT and CDR2 YENEEA. With 1 base clipped from V and 5 bases from J, the junction kept 7 bases outside the gene matches. The CDR3 loop reads CASSLGTRTSGGGDTQYF. CDR3 nucleotides: TGTGCCAGCAGCTTAGGTACTCGGACTAGCGGGGGGGGAGATACGCAGTATTTT.

This chain joins TRBV4-1 and TRBJ1-5; 10 bases match TRBD1. The V and J ends lost 2 bases and 7 bases, in that order; junction bases with no gene match: 5. The germline V gene encodes CDR1 MGHRA and CDR2 YSYEKL. The CDR3 covers 15 residues. CDR3: CASSQIGQGGQPQHF. CDR3 in DNA: TGCGCCAGCAGCCAAATAGGACAGGGGGGACAGCCCCAGCATTTT.

The chain recombines TRBV14 with TRBJ2-6; no clear D gene. Trimming removed 4 bases at V and 1 base at J, with 8 bases between. This CDR3 spans 15 amino acids. Germline CDR1 is SGHDN and CDR2 is FVKESK. The DNA of the CDR3 is TGTGCCAGCAGCCCCATTGGGTCTGGGGCCAACGTCCTGACTTTC. As protein: CASSPIGSGANVLTF.

This clone was detected once. The chain couples TRBV6-5 to TRBJ2-3; no reliable D call. This CDR3 has 15 amino acids. Trimming took 2 bases from V and 2 from J, leaving 11 bases between them. Germline V CDR1 and CDR2: MNHEY, SVGAGI. This chain's CDR3 is CASSYTEPSTDTQYF. The DNA of the CDR3 is TGTGCCAGCAGTTACACGGAGCCATCCACAGATACGCAGTATTTT.

This clone appeared once. CDR3 bases: TGTGCCAGCAGCTTGGACAAATGGCACAATGAGCAGTTCTTC. Residues: CASSLDKWHNEQFF. The rearrangement links TRBV5-4 to TRBJ2-1; D remains unclear. The V gene lost 0 bases and the J gene lost 5 bases, with 9 bases spanning the gap. Germline values: CDR1 SGHNT, CDR2 YYREEE (reference sequence). The CDR3 is 14 amino acids.

The chain is built from TRBV18 and TRBJ1-5; no reliable D call. Deletions cut 1 base from V and 3 bases from J, with 25 bases between. The CDR3 covers 20 residues. The germline gives CDR1 KGHSH, CDR2 LQKENI. As DNA, the CDR3 is TGTGCCAGCTCACCACGTGGGGTCTCTAGGGCGGAAGAAAACAATCAGCCCCAGCATTTT. This sequence encodes CASSPRGVSRAEENNQPQHF.